This T cell receptor beta chain was retrieved from a study of CD8+CD57+ T cells in acquired aplastic anemia. TCR beta VDJ and CDR3 profiling used genomic DNA as template. MiXCR, run by TCRdb on the reads, gives a single entry per CDR3 protein. The sample consists of more than 250,000 distinct CDR3 sequences, around 82% of them appearing once. Sequenced patients had shown CD8+CD57+ cell expansion by flow cytometry. Severe acquired aplastic anemia was the diagnosis recorded for all patients. This CDR3 region has 15 residues. The J segment lost 4 bases and the V segment lost 0 bases, leaving 8 bases of the junction unmatched. From germline, CDR1 is DFQATT and CDR2 SNEGSKA (reference sequence).

The clonotype comes from a human donor with aplastic anemia. This sequence joins TRBV20-1 and TRBJ2-7, with 8 bases identical to TRBD2. The sequencing input was sorted CD4+, CD8+, or CD8+CD57+ T cells (not recorded which) from PBMCs. This chain's CDR3 is CSARDQAAGVYEQYF. Written as DNA, the CDR3 is TGCAGTGCTAGAGATCAGGCAGCGGGGGTTTACGAGCAGTACTTC.